This T cell receptor beta chain appears in the sequencing data of a study of blood T cells in healthy people across ages. Study details: Per two T cells, template switching captured roughly one barcoded beta molecule. Study observations and caveats: Both naive CD4+ cell counts and diversity were greater in long-lived donors than in aged donors.

Donation came from healthy Caucasian individuals in Russia who were aged about 6 to 95. Per the germline V gene, CDR1 is MGHRA and CDR2 is YSYEKL. CDR3 length: 12 amino acids. Comment on this clonotype: Antigen unknown. A read error may explain this, as a much larger clone is one base away.

Using a J-beta primer mix together with a sample-barcoded 5' primer, a second PCR was run for roughly 6 to 12 cycles. TCRdb analysed the 5' RACE reads with MiXCR anew, one entry per CDR3 protein. The table records about 1.6 million distinct CDR3 sequences, about 31% of them present only once. The rearrangement links TRBV4-1 to TRBJ2-7; 7 nucleotides agree with TRBD1. The source of this sequence is a woman between 25 and 40 years old in good health. Sample: blood. Here the CDR3 DNA reads TGCGTCAGCAGTGAAGGGGGCGACGAGCAGTACTTC. Translated: CVSSEGGDEQYF.